The 7 T cell receptor beta chains reported below all come from one sample, sequenced in a study of blood T cell repertoires in COVID-19. Produced via immunoSEQ multiplex PCR; TCRdb's table is partial and in-frame only. Of about 300,000 clones in the sample, under 90% were seen once. Material: PBMCs or T cells enriched from blood (not recorded which). The origin of the receptors is a young man who had recovered from COVID-19.

The V gene is TRBV7-9, the J gene TRBJ2-3; TRBD1 matches 8 bases. CDR1 is SEHNR, CDR2 FQNEAQ, per germline (reference sequence). V dropped 4 bases and J dropped 5; count of bases not matched to a gene: 2. The CDR3 has 13 amino acids. The CDR3 sequence: CASSSTGGDTQYF. CDR3 coding DNA: TGTGCCAGCAGCTCTACAGGGGGAGATACGCAGTATTTT. Drawing the rest from reference TRBV7-9 and TRBJ2-3, the complete variable domain is DTGVSQNPRHKITKRGQNVTFRCDPISEHNRLYWYRQTLGQGPEFLTYFQNEAQLEKSRLLSDRFSAERPKGSFSTLEIQRTEQGDSAMYLCASSSTGGDTQYFGPGTRLTVL.

V usage is TRBV3-1 (or the pseudogene TRBV3-2) and J usage is TRBJ2-2; D is perhaps TRBD2 (5 bases). Trimming left V 4 bases short and J 8 bases short, with 17 bases between. CDR1 and CDR2 from the germline V gene are LGHDT and YNNKEL (reference sequence). The CDR3 is 15 residues long. In nucleotides, the CDR3 is TGTGCCAGCAGCCGTTCGGAAATACGGGGAGGGGAGCTGTTTTTT. This translates into CASSRSEIRGGELFF.

This chain uses TRBV27 with TRBJ2-3; 7 bases are a match to TRBD1. Trimming at V came to 2 bases and at J to 6 bases, leaving 11 bases not matched to a gene. The CDR3 length is 16 residues. Germline assignment: CDR1 MNHEY and CDR2 SMNVEV (reference sequence). The CDR3 sequence: CASSLIPTGIFDTQYF. The CDR3 DNA reads as TGTGCCAGCAGTTTAATTCCGACAGGGATTTTTGATACGCAGTATTTT.

V and J are TRBV18 and TRBJ2-4; the D is unclear. The germline V and J ends were trimmed by 3 bases and 0 bases, with 6 bases remaining between them. Germline CDR1 KGHSH, CDR2 LQKENI. The length of the CDR3 is 14 residues. The CDR3 bases are TGTGCCAGCTCACCTAGCTTAGCCAAAAACATTCAGTACTTC. Amino acids: CASSPSLAKNIQYF.

The gene calls are TRBV15 and TRBJ1-5; 8 bases align to TRBD1. The ends lost 1 base at V and 5 bases at J; junction bases unmatched: 4. The length of the CDR3 is 15 residues. Germline lookup yields CDR1 LNHNV and CDR2 YYDKDF (reference sequence). CDR3 in amino acids: CATSRGTGIDQPQHF. The DNA of the CDR3 is TGTGCCACCAGCAGAGGGACAGGGATCGATCAGCCCCAGCATTTT.

The V gene is TRBV27, the J gene TRBJ1-4; 9 bases fit TRBD1. The CDR3 sequence is 15 residues long. V gave up 2 bases and J gave up 8 bases; unmatched junction bases: 6. The germline V gene encodes CDR1 MNHEY and CDR2 SMNVEV (reference sequence). CDR3 amino acids: CASSLTGQGREKLFF. DNA for the CDR3: TGTGCCAGCAGTTTAACGGGACAGGGTCGAGAAAAACTGTTTTTT.

The gene calls are TRBV6-5 and TRBJ2-5; 9 positions match TRBD1. V shed 4 bases, J shed 4 bases, and the junction held 7 bases outside the gene matches. The germline CDR1 and CDR2 sequences are MNHEY and SVGAGI. The CDR3 loop spans 15 amino acids. CDR3 protein: CASSWTGVRGETQYF. The CDR3 DNA reads as TGTGCCAGCAGTTGGACAGGGGTCCGGGGAGAGACCCAGTACTTC.